A single sample is the source of the 30 T cell receptor beta chains below, sequenced in a study of Ad26.COV2.S vaccination and SARS-CoV-2 variants. Treatment defined: over 15 received Ad26.COV2.S at low or high dose, single or two shots; 5 received placebo; per-sample allocation not given. Sampling occurred on day 63 after the first vaccine or placebo injection. Profiled with immunoSEQ multiplex PCR; TCRdb holds only in-frame clones, not every one. Of 500,000 or so clones listed, approximately 88% are singletons. Sample: peripheral blood, taken in a trial of Ad26.COV2.S vaccine versus placebo. The receptor set was obtained from a person aged 18-60 years who received the Ad26.COV2.S COVID-19 vaccine or a placebo.

The rearrangement uses TRBV9 and TRBJ1-2; D is undetermined. Germline CDR1 and CDR2: SGDLS and YYNGEE. V lost 6 bases and J lost 4, with 16 bases in between. This CDR3 contains 14 residues. The CDR3 spells CASTPSPQGYGYTF. CDR3 bases: TGTGCCAGCACTCCATCTCCCCAAGGCTATGGCTACACCTTC. Complete variable domain (other parts from reference TRBV9 and TRBJ1-2): DSGVTQTPKHLITATGQRVTLRCSPRSGDLSVYWYQQSLDQGLQFLIQYYNGEERAKGNILERFSAQQFPDLHSELNLSSLELGDSALYFCASTPSPQGYGYTFGSGTRLTVV.

The chain joins TRBV6-5 to TRBJ2-4; no reliable D call. V dropped 6 bases and J dropped 0 bases, with 6 bases sitting between them. The CDR3 has 13 amino acids. Germline V gene data show CDR1 as MNHEY and CDR2 as SVGAGI. The CDR3 reads CASRSVAKNIQYF. Here the CDR3 DNA reads TGTGCCAGCAGGTCGGTAGCCAAAAACATTCAGTACTTC.

As to this clone: Other DNA sequences in the sample encode the same CDR3. The chain links TRBV6-5 to TRBJ1-4, with D hard to call. Germline V gives CDR1 MNHEY, CDR2 SVGAGI. V lost 0 bases and J 0 bases, leaving 8 bases between the germline ends. The CDR3 has 16 residues. This CDR3 is CASSYSGPATNEKLFF. The CDR3 nucleotides read TGTGCCAGCAGTTACTCAGGGCCAGCAACTAATGAAAAACTGTTTTTT.

The genes are TRBV11-2 and TRBJ2-4; weak D call: TRBD2 (6 bases). Trimming cost V 2 bases and J 0 bases, with 20 bases left between them. The CDR3 loop spans 19 amino acids. The V gene's germline CDR1 is SGHAT and CDR2 FQNNGV. CDR3 sequence: CASSLSTVPGRVAKNIQYF. The DNA for the CDR3 is TGTGCCAGCAGCTTATCAACAGTTCCCGGGAGAGTAGCCAAAAACATTCAGTACTTC.

This chain connects TRBV29-1 to TRBJ2-7; tentative D call: TRBD1 (5 bases). CDR3 length equals 12 residues. Trimming pared 4 bases from V and 6 bases from J, leaving 13 bases between. CDR1 and CDR2 (germline): SQVTM, ANQGSEA. The CDR3 loop is CSVGYRFREQYF. As DNA, the CDR3 is TGCAGCGTTGGATACAGGTTCCGCGAGCAGTACTTC.

The chain uses TRBV28 and TRBJ2-3; TRBD2 agrees at 9 bases. Trimming at V came to 5 bases and at J to 3 bases, leaving 9 bases not matched to a gene. Germline lookup yields CDR1 MDHEN and CDR2 SYDVKM. The CDR3 consists of 16 residues. This CDR3 is CASSPIGGRVTDTQYF. The CDR3 DNA reads TGTGCCAGCAGTCCCATCGGCGGGAGGGTTACAGATACGCAGTATTTT.

V and J are TRBV7-8 and TRBJ2-7, with TRBD2 matching over 8 bases. The junction had 4 bases not matched to a gene; V was cut back by 5 bases and J by 1 base. The germline CDR1 and CDR2 sequences are SGHVS and FQNEAQ. This CDR3 has 14 residues. The CDR3 nucleotides are TGTGCCAGCAGCAGCAGCGGGAGTTCCTACGAGCAGTACTTC. Amino acid sequence: CASSSSGSSYEQYF.

V and J are TRBV7-8 and TRBJ2-3; no firm D call. The germline CDR1 and CDR2 sequences are SGHVS and FQNEAQ. With 4 bases removed from V and 2 bases from J, the gap between germline ends came to 7 bases. CDR3 length equals 13 residues. The CDR3 DNA is TGTGCCAGCAGCTCTGGACCCACAGATACGCAGTATTTT. Residues: CASSSGPTDTQYF.

This clone has more than one count but fewer than ten. The J gene is TRBJ1-2, the V gene TRBV7-9, with no clear D. CDR1 and CDR2 from the germline V gene are SEHNR and FQNEAQ (reference sequence). With 1 base removed from V and 4 bases from J, the gap between germline ends came to 13 bases. The length of the CDR3 is 15 residues. Written as DNA, the CDR3 is TGTGCCAGCAGCTTAGTCGGAACAGACTCCTATGGCTACACCTTC. Its protein product is CASSLVGTDSYGYTF.

There are many counts of this clone. The identical CDR3 is also encoded by other nucleotide sequences in the sample. The genes are TRBV10-3 and TRBJ2-2; D is ambiguous. Deletions cut 3 bases from V and 0 bases from J, with 8 bases between. The CDR3 contains 15 residues. CDR1 and CDR2 from the germline V gene are ENHRY and SYGVKD. In DNA form, the CDR3 reads TGTGCCATCAGTGAACGAGGCACGAACACCGGGGAGCTGTTTTTT. This gives the protein CAISERGTNTGELFF.

Here the CDR3 DNA reads TGTGCCAGCAGTTTTTTCGGCGGGAGGGCCGGCGATACGCAGTATTTT. Protein sequence: CASSFFGGRAGDTQYF. The chain combines TRBV27 with TRBJ2-3, with 9 bases fitting TRBD2. This CDR3 comprises 16 residues. V was clipped by 3 bases and J by 6 bases; unmatched bases: 10. CDR1 and CDR2 from the germline V gene are MNHEY and SMNVEV (reference sequence).

The V gene is TRBV15, the J gene TRBJ2-5; the D is unclear. V was cut by 8 bases and J by 1 base, with 11 bases left in between. The CDR3 runs to 13 residues. Germline V gene lookup returns CDR1 LNHNV and CDR2 YYDKDF (reference sequence). The CDR3 loop is CATARQLQETQYF. CDR3 bases: TGTGCCACCGCCCGGCAGCTCCAAGAGACCCAGTACTTC.

This chain connects TRBV7-2 to TRBJ2-3; possibly TRBD1 or TRBD2 for D (6 bases each). The ends were cut back, 5 bases at V and 5 bases at J, with 17 bases in the middle. Germline loops: CDR1 SGHTA, CDR2 FQGNSA. The CDR3 covers 15 residues. DNA for the CDR3: TGTGCCAGCAGCCCGCACGGGGGCGGGGTAGATACGCAGTATTTT. This sequence encodes CASSPHGGGVDTQYF.

The J gene is TRBJ2-7, the V gene TRBV30, with D possibly being TRBD2 (6 bases). Trimming removed 1 base from V and 3 bases from J, with 25 bases in between. The germline V gene has CDR1 GTSNPN and CDR2 SVGIG (reference sequence). The CDR3 runs 18 residues. CDR3 in amino acids: CAWSGPGGGPNKDYEQYF. The DNA of the CDR3 is TGTGCCTGGAGTGGGCCCGGGGGAGGTCCGAATAAGGACTACGAGCAGTACTTC.

The chain is built from TRBV7-2 and TRBJ1-4, with D unclear. Per germline, CDR1 SGHTA and CDR2 FQGNSA. V lost 5 bases to trimming and J lost 5 bases, with 18 bases between them. CDR3 size: 16 residues. Here the CDR3 reads CASSPGVGRINEKLFF. Here the CDR3 DNA reads TGTGCCAGCAGCCCCGGGGTTGGCAGGATAAATGAAAAACTGTTTTTT.

With regard to this clone: Other DNA variants within this sample encode the same CDR3. The CDR3, as DNA: TGTGCCAGCAGTTTGTTAGGTTACGAGCAGTACTTC. Protein: CASSLLGYEQYF. The chain is built from TRBV28 and TRBJ2-7; D ambiguous. The germline V gene encodes CDR1 MDHEN and CDR2 SYDVKM. The CDR3 runs to 12 residues. V was trimmed by 3 bases and J by 4 bases, leaving 7 bases between them.

The rearrangement joins TRBV7-9 to TRBJ2-2; D call uncertain. Between the trimmed V and J ends, which lost 0 bases and 6 bases, there was a span of 5 bases. Germline V gives CDR1 SEHNR, CDR2 FQNEAQ (reference sequence). This CDR3 is built from 13 residues. CDR3 loop: CASSLAAPGELFF. The CDR3 region has the DNA TGTGCCAGCAGCTTAGCAGCCCCCGGGGAGCTGTTTTTT.

The rearrangement links TRBV15 to TRBJ1-3, with D maybe TRBD1 (6 bases). Deletions cut 0 bases from V and 5 bases from J, with 32 bases between. Germline CDR1 and CDR2: LNHNV and YYDKDF (reference sequence). The CDR3 length is 22 residues. Written as DNA, the CDR3 is TGTGCCACCAGCAGAGATCCAAGGACAGCCTCTAACCCTGGGCAAGGGAGAAACACCATATATTTT. This encodes CATSRDPRTASNPGQGRNTIYF.

This rearrangement joins TRBV4-3 to TRBJ2-1, with 10 bases matching TRBD2. CDR3 length: 16 residues. V was clipped by 0 bases and J by 2 bases; unmatched bases: 1. Germline CDR1 and CDR2: LGHNA and YSLEER. The CDR3 nucleotides are TGCGCCAGCAGCCAAGAAAGCGGGAGGGCCTACAATGAGCAGTTCTTC. Amino acids: CASSQESGRAYNEQFF.

The chain combines TRBV9 with TRBJ2-1; D remains ambiguous. The germline V gene has CDR1 SGDLS and CDR2 YYNGEE. The V and J ends lost 0 bases and 0 bases respectively, with 7 bases between them. This CDR3 contains 15 residues. CDR3: CASSVGVSSYNEQFF. Written as DNA, the CDR3 is TGTGCCAGCAGCGTAGGTGTCAGCTCCTACAATGAGCAGTTCTTC.

This clone was observed a handful of times. The chain has TRBV28 and TRBJ2-7; TRBD2 agrees at 11 bases. Germline CDR1 and CDR2: MDHEN and SYDVKM. V was clipped by 4 bases and J by 3 bases; unmatched bases: 8. CDR3 size: 16 residues. CDR3 in amino acids: CASSSRLAGNHYEQYF. The CDR3 DNA is TGTGCCAGCAGTTCCCGACTAGCGGGAAATCACTACGAGCAGTACTTC.

This clone was recorded once. The V gene is TRBV15, the J gene TRBJ2-6; 7 nucleotides align to TRBD2. Germline V lookup: CDR1 LNHNV, CDR2 YYDKDF (reference sequence). The J segment lost 0 bases and the V segment lost 0 bases, leaving 8 bases of the junction unmatched. There are 19 residues in the CDR3. CDR3 sequence (DNA): TGTGCCACCAGCAGAGAAGGGCTAGCGGCCAGCTCTGGGGCCAACGTCCTGACTTTC. It is translated as CATSREGLAASSGANVLTF.

The chain couples TRBV28 to TRBJ2-7; D remains ambiguous. Germline V CDR1 and CDR2: MDHEN, SYDVKM. V lost 3 bases, J lost 7 bases, and 10 bases lay in between. The CDR3 covers 12 residues. The CDR3 reads CASSFRWGEQYF. The DNA of the CDR3 is TGTGCCAGCAGTTTTAGGTGGGGAGAGCAGTACTTC.

CDR3 DNA: TGCACCAGCAGCCAAGAAGAATGTGGGACAGGGGACCTGAACACTGAAGCTTTCTTT. Its translation: CTSSQEECGTGDLNTEAFF. This chain uses TRBV1 with TRBJ1-1; the DNA was not used to check the table's D call, TRBD1. TRBV1 is an annotated pseudogene. This CDR3 is built from 19 residues.

The count of this clone is one. The V call is TRBV19, the J call TRBJ1-1, with a possible D match to TRBD1 (6 bases). CDR1 and CDR2 (germline): LNHDA, SQIVND (reference sequence). The CDR3 runs 13 residues. Trimming left V 2 bases short and J 11 bases short, with 15 bases between. The CDR3 loop is CASSISPGHGAFF. The CDR3 DNA is TGTGCCAGTAGTATATCTCCGGGACATGGGGCTTTCTTT.

V gene TRBV28 combines with J gene TRBJ2-7; 7 bases agree with TRBD2. Losses at the gene ends were 3 bases for V and 0 bases for J; bases not matched to a gene: 8. Germline CDR1 reads MDHEN; CDR2 reads SYDVKM. The CDR3 extends over 16 amino acids. CDR3 loop: CASSFRGVAGSYEQYF. For the CDR3, the DNA is TGTGCCAGCAGTTTCCGGGGGGTAGCGGGCTCCTACGAGCAGTACTTC.

This sequence joins TRBV6-5 and TRBJ1-4; tentatively, D is TRBD1 (5 bases). This CDR3 comprises 15 residues. V was cut by 6 bases and J by 5 bases, with 16 bases left in between. CDR1 and CDR2 (germline): MNHEY, SVGAGI. CDR3 protein: CASRHGAEKNEKLFF. CDR3 DNA: TGTGCCAGCAGACACGGGGCCGAAAAAAATGAAAAACTGTTTTTT.

The V gene is TRBV7-8, the J gene TRBJ2-1, with unresolved D. Germline CDR1 reads SGHVS; CDR2 reads FQNEAQ. Trimming pared 5 bases from V and 7 bases from J, leaving 12 bases between. This CDR3 comprises 13 residues. DNA of the CDR3: TGTGCCAGCAGCCACCACGTGGGGAATGAGCAGTTCTTC. Translation gives CASSHHVGNEQFF.

The V call is TRBV13, the J call TRBJ2-5, with a weak D call TRBD1 (6 bases). This CDR3 is built from 13 residues. Per the germline V gene, CDR1 is PRHDT and CDR2 is FYEKMQ (reference sequence). V was shortened by 4 bases and J by 9 bases, with 15 bases between the two germline ends. CDR3 region: CASSSQTGWAQYF. In DNA, the CDR3 is TGTGCCAGCAGCTCTCAGACAGGCTGGGCCCAGTACTTC. Combining the CDR3 with reference TRBV13 and TRBJ2-5 gives the whole variable domain AAGVIQSPRHLIKEKRETATLKCYPIPRHDTVYWYQQGPGQDPQFLISFYEKMQSDKGSIPDRFSAQQFSDYHSELNMSSLELGDSALYFCASSSQTGWAQYFGPGTRLLVL.

The V gene is TRBV11-2, the J gene TRBJ2-2; 8 nucleotides match TRBD2. Germline CDR1 SGHAT, CDR2 FQNNGV. The CDR3 has 16 residues. V shed 6 bases, J shed 7 bases, and the junction held 13 bases outside the gene matches. The CDR3 DNA reads as TGTGCCAGCAGTAAATTCGGGGCGGGAGGAGGCGGGGAGCTGTTTTTT. Translating gives CASSKFGAGGGGELFF.